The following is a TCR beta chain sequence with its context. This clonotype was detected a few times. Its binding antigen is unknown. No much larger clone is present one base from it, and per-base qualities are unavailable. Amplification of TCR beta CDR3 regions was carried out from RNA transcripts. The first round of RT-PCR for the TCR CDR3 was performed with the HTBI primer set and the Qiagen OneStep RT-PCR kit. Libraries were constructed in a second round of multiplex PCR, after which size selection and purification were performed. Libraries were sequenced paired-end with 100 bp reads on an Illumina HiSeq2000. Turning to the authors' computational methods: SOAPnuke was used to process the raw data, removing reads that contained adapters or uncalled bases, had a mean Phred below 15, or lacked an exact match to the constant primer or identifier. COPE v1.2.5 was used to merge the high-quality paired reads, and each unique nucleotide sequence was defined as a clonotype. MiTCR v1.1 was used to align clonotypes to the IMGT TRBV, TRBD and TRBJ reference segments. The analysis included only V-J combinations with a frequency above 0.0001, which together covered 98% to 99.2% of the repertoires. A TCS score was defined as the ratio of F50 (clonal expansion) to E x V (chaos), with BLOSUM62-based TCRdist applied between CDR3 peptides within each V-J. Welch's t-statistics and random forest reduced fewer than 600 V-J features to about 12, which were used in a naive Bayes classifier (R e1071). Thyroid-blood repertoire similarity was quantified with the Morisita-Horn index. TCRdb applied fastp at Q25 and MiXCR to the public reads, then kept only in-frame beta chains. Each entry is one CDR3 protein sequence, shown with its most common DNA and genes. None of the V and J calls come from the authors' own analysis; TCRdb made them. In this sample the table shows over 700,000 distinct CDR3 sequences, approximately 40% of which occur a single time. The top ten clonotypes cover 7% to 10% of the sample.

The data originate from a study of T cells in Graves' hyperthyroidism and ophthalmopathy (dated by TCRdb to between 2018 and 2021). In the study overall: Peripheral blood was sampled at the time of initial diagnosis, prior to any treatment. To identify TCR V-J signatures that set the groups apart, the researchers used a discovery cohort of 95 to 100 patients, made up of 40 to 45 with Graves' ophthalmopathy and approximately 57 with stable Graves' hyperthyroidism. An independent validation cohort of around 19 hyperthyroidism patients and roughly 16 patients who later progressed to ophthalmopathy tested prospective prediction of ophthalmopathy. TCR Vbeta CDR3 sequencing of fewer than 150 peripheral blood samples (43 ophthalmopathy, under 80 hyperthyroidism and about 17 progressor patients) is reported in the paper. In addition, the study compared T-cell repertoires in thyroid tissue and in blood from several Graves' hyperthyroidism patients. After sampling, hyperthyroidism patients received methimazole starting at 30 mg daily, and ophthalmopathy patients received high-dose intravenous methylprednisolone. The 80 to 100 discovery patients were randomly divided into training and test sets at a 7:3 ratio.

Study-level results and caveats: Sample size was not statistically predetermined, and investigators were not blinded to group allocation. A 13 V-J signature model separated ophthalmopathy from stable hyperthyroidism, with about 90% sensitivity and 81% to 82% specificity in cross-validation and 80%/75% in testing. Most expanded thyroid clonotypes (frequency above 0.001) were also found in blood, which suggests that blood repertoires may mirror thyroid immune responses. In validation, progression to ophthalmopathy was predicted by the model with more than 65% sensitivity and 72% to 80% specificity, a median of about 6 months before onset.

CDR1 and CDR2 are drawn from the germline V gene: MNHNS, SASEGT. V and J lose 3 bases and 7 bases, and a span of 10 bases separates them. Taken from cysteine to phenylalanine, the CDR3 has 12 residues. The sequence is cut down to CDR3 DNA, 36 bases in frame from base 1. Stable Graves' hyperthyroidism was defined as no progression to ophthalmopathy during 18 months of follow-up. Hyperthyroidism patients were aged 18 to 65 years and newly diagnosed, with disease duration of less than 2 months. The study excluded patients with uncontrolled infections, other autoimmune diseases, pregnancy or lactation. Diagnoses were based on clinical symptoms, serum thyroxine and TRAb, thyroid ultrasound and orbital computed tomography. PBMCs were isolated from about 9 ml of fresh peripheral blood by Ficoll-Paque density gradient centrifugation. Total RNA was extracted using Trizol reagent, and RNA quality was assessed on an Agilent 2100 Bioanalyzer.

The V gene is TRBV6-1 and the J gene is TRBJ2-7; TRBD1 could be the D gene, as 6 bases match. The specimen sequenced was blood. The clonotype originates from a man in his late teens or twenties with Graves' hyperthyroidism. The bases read TGTGCCAGCAGTGACAGGGGTTGGGAGCAGTACTTC. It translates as CASSDRGWEQYF.